This passage covers 27 T cell receptor beta chains from one sample sequenced in a study of siplizumab effects on memory and regulatory T cells. Some clones are missing from TCRdb's copy, which holds only in-frame ones; the method was immunoSEQ multiplex PCR. The table records some 96,000 clones, about 91% of them present only once. Material: CD4+ T cells sorted from blood. Every receptor here comes from a human donor in good health.

V gene TRBV6-6 combines with J gene TRBJ1-1; TRBD1 aligns across 10 bases. Germline CDR1 reads MNHNY; CDR2 reads SVGAGI (reference sequence). V dropped 5 bases and J dropped 7; count of bases not matched to a gene: 10. This CDR3 region has 15 residues. CDR3 DNA sequence: TGTGCCAGCAGTGCGAGACAGGGGGCTGGGGGTGAAGCTTTCTTT. Translation: CASSARQGAGGEAFF.

The J gene is TRBJ2-5, the V gene TRBV7-2; a weak D match, TRBD1 (7 bases). Germline loops: CDR1 SGHTA, CDR2 FQGNSA. This CDR3 contains 14 residues. V was shortened by 2 bases and J by 5 bases, with 12 bases between the two germline ends. This chain's CDR3 is CASSLIRGAETQYF. The CDR3 DNA reads TGTGCCAGCAGCTTAATCAGGGGGGCGGAGACCCAGTACTTC.

This rearrangement joins TRBV14 to TRBJ1-6, with 7 positions matching TRBD1. V dropped 1 base and J dropped 7; count of bases not matched to a gene: 4. Germline CDR1 is SGHDN and CDR2 is FVKESK. The CDR3 length is 15 residues. The CDR3 region is CASSQVGRGNSPLHF. The CDR3 coding sequence is TGTGCCAGCAGCCAAGTTGGCAGGGGGAATTCACCCCTCCACTTT.

J is TRBJ1-3 and V is TRBV28; D is unresolved. V dropped 6 bases and J dropped 2 bases, with 5 bases sitting between them. Germline loops: CDR1 MDHEN, CDR2 SYDVKM. The CDR3 is made up of 12 amino acids. CDR3 protein: CASRPAGNTIYF. CDR3 in DNA: TGTGCCAGCAGGCCAGCTGGAAACACCATATATTTT. The complete variable domain, with remaining parts taken from reference TRBV28 and TRBJ1-3, reads DVKVTQSSRYLVKRTGEKVFLECVQDMDHENMFWYRQDPGLGLRLIYFSYDVKMKEKGDIPEGYSVSREKKERFSLILESASTNQTSMYLCASRPAGNTIYFGEGSWLTVV.

The V call is TRBV19, the J call TRBJ1-1, with D unresolved. Germline V gene sequence: CDR1 LNHDA, CDR2 SQIVND (reference sequence). Trimming took 9 bases from V and 7 from J, leaving 12 bases between them. This CDR3 is 11 amino acids long. CDR3 protein: CASRIDGEAFF. The CDR3 bases are TGTGCCAGCAGGATCGACGGTGAAGCTTTCTTT.

The CDR3 DNA follows: TGCGCCAGCAGCCAAGATAGGCTAGTCAATGAGCAGTTCTTC. It is translated as CASSQDRLVNEQFF. The chain recombines TRBV4-3 with TRBJ2-1; D remains unclear. Trimming pared 0 bases from V and 6 bases from J, leaving 9 bases between. CDR1 is LGHNA and CDR2 is YSLEER in the germline V gene. This CDR3 spans 14 amino acids.

The chain links TRBV6-5 to TRBJ2-7; TRBD1 is a possible D gene (6 bases). Per the germline V gene, CDR1 is MNHEY and CDR2 is SVGAGI. V was clipped by 2 bases and J by 6 bases, with 14 bases between them. The CDR3 contains 14 residues. The CDR3 spells CASSYSPGESEQYF. The DNA of the CDR3 is TGTGCCAGCAGTTACAGTCCAGGGGAGAGCGAGCAGTACTTC.

The rearrangement joins TRBV7-6 to TRBJ1-2, with D tentatively TRBD1 (5 bases). V lost 4 bases, J lost 5 bases, and 29 bases lay in between. The CDR3 has 19 amino acids. Germline V gene sequence: CDR1 SGHVS, CDR2 FNYEAQ. DNA for the CDR3: TGTGCCAGCAGCTGCACCCCGGAGGGGTTGACGAATGTGGCGTATGGCTACACCTTC. It translates to CASSCTPEGLTNVAYGYTF.

CDR3 sequence: CASSPDPGTPSEQYF. CDR3 DNA sequence: TGTGCCAGCAGCCCCGACCCGGGGACGCCATCCGAGCAGTACTTC. This chain connects TRBV7-3 to TRBJ2-7; D may match TRBD1 or TRBD2 (5 bases each). V lost 5 bases to trimming and J lost 6 bases, with 20 bases between them. Looked up from germline, CDR1 is SGHTA and CDR2 is FQGTGA. The CDR3 is made up of 15 amino acids.

This chain connects TRBV7-2 to TRBJ2-3, with unresolved D. Germline V gene data show CDR1 as SGHTA and CDR2 as FQGNSA. This CDR3 spans 16 amino acids. V gave up 2 bases and J gave up 2 bases, with 14 bases separating them. The CDR3 region is CASSLSRNPDTDTQYF. In DNA form, the CDR3 reads TGTGCCAGCAGCTTAAGCCGGAACCCGGACACAGATACGCAGTATTTT.

The chain combines TRBV27 with TRBJ2-6; D is unclear. Germline assignment: CDR1 MNHEY and CDR2 SMNVEV (reference sequence). The CDR3 is 15 residues long. The ends were cut back, 6 bases at V and 2 bases at J, with 11 bases in the middle. The CDR3 region has the DNA TGTGCCAGCAGCACGACACCGGCTGGGGCCAACGTCCTGACTTTC. This encodes CASSTTPAGANVLTF.

V is TRBV7-2 and J is TRBJ2-7, with 10 bases aligning to TRBD1. Germline V gene sequence: CDR1 SGHTA, CDR2 FQGNSA. V gave up 1 base and J gave up 4 bases; unmatched junction bases: 4. The CDR3 is made up of 15 amino acids. The CDR3 nucleotides are TGTGCCAGCAGCTTAGACCCGGGACAGGGGTACGAGCAGTACTTC. It specifies CASSLDPGQGYEQYF.

The chain links TRBV7-9 to TRBJ2-3; no definite D call. This CDR3 comprises 13 residues. V lost 2 bases and J 7 bases, leaving 10 bases between the germline ends. CDR1 and CDR2 from the germline V gene are SEHNR and FQNEAQ (reference sequence). CDR3 in DNA: TGTGCCAGCAGCTTAAGGGCTGAGAATACGCAGTATTTT. Residues: CASSLRAENTQYF.

This chain connects TRBV5-1 to TRBJ2-6; no clear D. CDR3 length: 16 residues. Germline V gives CDR1 SGHRS, CDR2 YFSETQ. V gave up 4 bases and J gave up 3 bases, with 14 bases separating them. CDR3 DNA: TGCGCCAGCAGCCCCGATGGGTATGGTGGGGCCAACGTCCTGACTTTC. Residues: CASSPDGYGGANVLTF. Full variable domain (outside the CDR3, taken from reference TRBV5-1 and TRBJ2-6): KAGVTQTPRYLIKTRGQQVTLSCSPISGHRSVSWYQQTPGQGLQFLFEYFSETQRNKGNFPGRFSGRQFSNSRSEMNVSTLELGDSALYLCASSPDGYGGANVLTFGAGSRLTVL.

V gene TRBV11-1 combines with J gene TRBJ1-1, with a tentative D call TRBD1 (5 bases). CDR1 and CDR2 from the germline V gene are SGHAT and FQDESV (reference sequence). The CDR3 extends over 16 amino acids. V lost 3 bases and J 4 bases, leaving 18 bases between the germline ends. The CDR3 spells CASSFYGFQGGTEAFF. CDR3 bases: TGTGCCAGCAGCTTTTATGGTTTTCAGGGAGGCACTGAAGCTTTCTTT.

In DNA form, the CDR3 reads TGTGCTAGTGGTCCCCGGACAGAAGAGACCCAGTACTTC. Its translation is CASGPRTEETQYF. This chain joins TRBV12-5 and TRBJ2-5, with a possible D match to TRBD1 (6 bases). With 5 bases removed from V and 3 bases from J, the gap between germline ends came to 10 bases. In germline, CDR1 is LGHNT, CDR2 FRNRAP. This CDR3 has 13 residues. Supplemented by reference TRBV12-5 and TRBJ2-5, the full variable domain reads DARVTQTPRHKVTEMGQEVTMRCQPILGHNTVFWYRQTMMQGLELLAYFRNRAPLDDSGMPKDRFSAEMPDATLATLKIQPSEPRDSAVYFCASGPRTEETQYFGPGTRLLVL.

The rearrangement joins TRBV2 to TRBJ2-3; D gene unclear. Trimming shortened V by 3 bases and J by 0 bases, and 10 bases separated the two germline ends. This CDR3 is 15 amino acids long. Germline V gene lookup returns CDR1 SNHLY and CDR2 FYNNEI. The CDR3 DNA follows: TGTGCCAGCAGTGAGGACGACCGTAGCACAGATACGCAGTATTTT. Protein sequence: CASSEDDRSTDTQYF.

The chain combines TRBV30 with TRBJ1-2; D unclear. Looked up from germline, CDR1 is GTSNPN and CDR2 is SVGIG (reference sequence). The CDR3 is 12 amino acids. Trimming pared 4 bases from V and 0 bases from J, leaving 6 bases between. CDR3 bases: TGTGCCTGGACCTCAGCTAACTATGGCTACACCTTC. The encoded protein is CAWTSANYGYTF.

V gene TRBV19 combines with J gene TRBJ1-6; D remains unclear. The CDR3 consists of 15 residues. Germline assignment: CDR1 LNHDA and CDR2 SQIVND (reference sequence). The V gene lost 4 bases and the J gene lost 9 bases, with 16 bases spanning the gap. The CDR3 region is CASSTATGSLSPLHF. CDR3 nucleotides: TGTGCCAGTAGTACGGCGACCGGAAGCCTTTCACCCCTCCACTTT.

This chain links TRBV11-2 with TRBJ1-3, with TRBD1 matching 8 bases. V was clipped by 6 bases and J by 1 base; unmatched bases: 5. This CDR3 spans 15 amino acids. Germline values: CDR1 SGHAT, CDR2 FQNNGV. The CDR3 here is CASRNTGGSGNTIYF. As DNA, the CDR3 is TGTGCCAGCAGAAATACAGGGGGTTCTGGAAACACCATATATTTT.

This chain links TRBV29-1 with TRBJ1-4, with TRBD1 as a possible D gene (6 bases). The V end was cut by 6 bases, the J end by 4 bases, with 15 bases between. Germline V gene sequence: CDR1 SQVTM, CDR2 ANQGSEA. The CDR3 totals 14 residues. The CDR3, as DNA: TGCAGCGTCATCGGGGGCGGGAGTAATGAAAAACTGTTTTTT. Translating it yields CSVIGGGSNEKLFF. The whole variable domain, remainder taken from reference TRBV29-1 and TRBJ1-4, is SAVISQKPSRDICQRGTSLTIQCQVDSQVTMMFWYRQQPGQSLTLIATANQGSEATYESGFVIDKFPISRPNLTFSTLTVSNMSPEDSSIYLCSVIGGGSNEKLFFGSGTQLSVL.

The chain couples TRBV7-8 to TRBJ1-6; 9 positions agree with TRBD1. From germline, CDR1 is SGHVS and CDR2 FQNEAQ. V gave up 4 bases and J gave up 7 bases; unmatched junction bases: 2. CDR3 length equals 14 residues. CDR3 bases: TGTGCCAGCAGCTCAGGACAGGGGAATTCACCCCTCCACTTT. It encodes CASSSGQGNSPLHF.

This clone occurred a few times. The chain recombines TRBV5-5 with TRBJ1-2; TRBD1 might be the D (6 bases). There are 13 residues in the CDR3. Per the germline V gene, CDR1 is SGHKS and CDR2 is YYEKEE (reference sequence). V was shortened by 5 bases and J by 5 bases, with 13 bases between the two germline ends. In DNA form, the CDR3 reads TGTGCCAGCAGTTCCGACAGGTCTTATGGCTACACCTTC. It translates to CASSSDRSYGYTF.

This clone came up once. The chain employs TRBV15 and TRBJ1-6, with 8 positions matching TRBD1. Germline V gene lookup returns CDR1 LNHNV and CDR2 YYDKDF (reference sequence). With 6 bases clipped from V and 7 bases from J, the junction kept 5 bases outside the gene matches. There are 14 residues in the CDR3. The CDR3, as DNA: TGTGCCACCAGAGACAGGGGCGCGAATTCACCCCTCCACTTT. Its protein product is CATRDRGANSPLHF.

The genes are TRBV15 and TRBJ2-5; D is unclear. CDR1 and CDR2 (germline): LNHNV, YYDKDF (reference sequence). The CDR3 sequence is 14 residues long. V gave up 0 bases and J gave up 2 bases, with 7 bases separating them. The CDR3 bases are TGTGCCACCAGCAGAGATCGGGCACAAGAGACCCAGTACTTC. This codes for CATSRDRAQETQYF.

The chain employs TRBV4-1 and TRBJ2-1; no clear D gene. Deletions cut 1 base from V and 13 bases from J, with 11 bases between. The CDR3 contains 12 residues. Germline CDR1 and CDR2: MGHRA and YSYEKL. The CDR3 loop reads CASSQVLHFQFF. DNA of the CDR3: TGCGCCAGCAGCCAAGTACTACACTTTCAGTTCTTC.

The gene calls are TRBV2 and TRBJ2-3; TRBD2 agrees at 15 bases. The CDR3 is made up of 14 amino acids. Germline lookup yields CDR1 SNHLY and CDR2 FYNNEI. V shed 9 bases and J 9 bases; nucleotides not matched to a gene: 7. The CDR3 DNA reads as TGTGCCAGTGGACTAGCGGGGGGGCCGCGGACGCAGTATTTT. Its translation: CASGLAGGPRTQYF. The variable domain in full, completed from reference TRBV2 and TRBJ2-3, reads EPEVTQTPSHQVTQMGQEVILRCVPISNHLYFYWYRQILGQKVEFLVSFYNNEISEKSEIFDDQFSVERPDGSNFTLKIRSTKLEDSAMYFCASGLAGGPRTQYFGPGTRLTVL.